Listed here are 30 T cell receptor beta chains from one sample, sequenced in a study of blood T cell repertoires in COVID-19. Assay used: immunoSEQ multiplex PCR; TCRdb lists only in-frame clones, some missing. The sample contains hundreds of thousands of clones, more than 75% of which appear only once. Source material: PBMCs or T cells enriched from blood (not recorded which). All receptors derive from a man in his thirties or forties who had recovered from COVID-19.

The chain joins TRBV28 to TRBJ1-5; 10 nucleotides agree with TRBD1. The CDR3 is 14 amino acids. Germline V gives CDR1 MDHEN, CDR2 SYDVKM. The V gene end was trimmed by 5 bases and the J gene end by 10 bases; junction bases not matched to a gene: 8. The CDR3 loop reads CASSGGQGIGPQHF. Written as DNA, the CDR3 is TGTGCCAGCAGTGGGGGACAGGGGATAGGCCCCCAGCATTTT. The variable domain in full, with the rest retrieved from reference TRBV28 and TRBJ1-5, is DVKVTQSSRYLVKRTGEKVFLECVQDMDHENMFWYRQDPGLGLRLIYFSYDVKMKEKGDIPEGYSVSREKKERFSLILESASTNQTSMYLCASSGGQGIGPQHFGDGTRLSIL.

This clone appeared a few times. The V call is TRBV4-1, the J call TRBJ2-1; TRBD2 matches at 10 bases. V dropped 2 bases and J dropped 4; count of bases not matched to a gene: 14. The CDR3 length is 19 residues. Per germline, CDR1 MGHRA and CDR2 YSYEKL. CDR3 in amino acids: CASSQHQGDSGRFYNEQFF. The CDR3 bases are TGCGCCAGCAGCCAACACCAAGGGGATAGCGGGAGGTTTTACAATGAGCAGTTCTTC.

V and J are TRBV28 and TRBJ1-1; D gene unclear. The ends were cut back, 7 bases at V and 5 bases at J, with 14 bases in the middle. Germline V gives CDR1 MDHEN, CDR2 SYDVKM. The CDR3 is 13 amino acids. CDR3 DNA sequence: TGTGCCAGCACCGAGGGCCCAAGGACTGAAGCTTTCTTT. This translates into CASTEGPRTEAFF.

This clone has only one observation. The CDR3 DNA is TGTGCCAGCAGCTCACTACTAGCGGGGGCAAGCTACAATGAGCAGTTCTTC. This codes for CASSSLLAGASYNEQFF. The chain links TRBV7-2 to TRBJ2-1; 11 nucleotides line up with TRBD2. The CDR3 extends over 17 amino acids. From germline, CDR1 is SGHTA and CDR2 FQGNSA. J was trimmed by 3 bases and V by 4 bases; bases with no gene match: 8.

CDR3 region: CASSLTTGTGAYEQYF. The CDR3 nucleotides read TGTGCCAGCAGCCTGACTACCGGGACAGGGGCCTACGAGCAGTACTTC. The chain is built from TRBV7-9 and TRBJ2-7, with 10 positions matching TRBD1. The CDR3 consists of 16 residues. Germline V gene sequence: CDR1 SEHNR, CDR2 FQNEAQ (reference sequence). J lost 2 bases, V lost 5 bases, and 9 bases had no gene match.

In DNA form, the CDR3 reads TGTGCCAGCAGCCCCCTGACTAGCGGGGGAAAATTTGCAGATACGCAGTATTTT. The encoded protein is CASSPLTSGGKFADTQYF. This sequence joins TRBV4-2 and TRBJ2-3, with 12 bases lining up with TRBD2. J was trimmed by 4 bases and V by 4 bases; bases with no gene match: 12. Germline V CDR1 and CDR2: LGHNA, YNFKEQ. This CDR3 has 18 amino acids.

This rearrangement joins TRBV14 to TRBJ2-3; 9 bases agree with TRBD2. CDR3 length equals 16 residues. Germline-derived CDR1 and CDR2 are SGHDN and FVKESK. V was pared by 5 bases and J by 3 bases, with 9 bases of the junction left unmatched. CDR3 DNA: TGTGCCAGCAGCAGAGGGCGGGGGGGCCAAACAGATACGCAGTATTTT. Its translation: CASSRGRGGQTDTQYF. The full variable domain, in which reference TRBV14 and TRBJ2-3 provide the parts outside the CDR3, is EAGVTQFPSHSVIEKGQTVTLRCDPISGHDNLYWYRRVMGKEIKFLLHFVKESKQDESGMPNNRFLAERTGGTYSTLKVQPAELEDSGVYFCASSRGRGGQTDTQYFGPGTRLTVL.

The chain couples TRBV11-3 to TRBJ2-7, with a possible D match to TRBD1 (5 bases). Germline V gene lookup returns CDR1 SGHNT and CDR2 YENEEA. The CDR3 covers 14 residues. V lost 1 base to trimming and J lost 4 bases, with 11 bases between them. As DNA, the CDR3 is TGTGCCAGCAGCTTAGGGACATTAGTTTACGAGCAGTACTTC. Its translation: CASSLGTLVYEQYF.

This chain connects TRBV6-6 to TRBJ2-1; 7 bases agree with TRBD1. Germline CDR1 is MNHNY and CDR2 is SVGAGI (reference sequence). The CDR3 sequence is 15 residues long. After removal of 7 bases from V and 0 bases from J, the junction contained 6 bases not matched to a gene. CDR3 amino acids: CASNRGGSSYNEQFF. The CDR3 coding sequence is TGTGCCAGCAATAGAGGGGGCAGCTCCTACAATGAGCAGTTCTTC.

This clone came up once. The V gene is TRBV7-2, the J gene TRBJ1-5, with D possibly TRBD1 on 5 matching bases. The CDR3 is 17 residues long. V was trimmed by 3 bases and J by 0 bases, leaving 15 bases between them. From germline, CDR1 is SGHTA and CDR2 FQGNSA. The CDR3 sequence is CASSFLGGLYSNQPQHF. The CDR3 bases are TGTGCCAGCAGCTTTCTTGGGGGGTTATATAGCAATCAGCCCCAGCATTTT.

This clone was seen a single time. The gene calls are TRBV6-7 and TRBJ1-2; 7 nucleotides agree with TRBD1. TRBV6-7 is noted as an ORF with a role that remains uncertain. The V gene end was trimmed by 7 bases and the J gene end by 4 bases; junction bases not matched to a gene: 9. This CDR3 has 14 amino acids. The CDR3 DNA follows: TGTGCCAGCATGGCGGACAGGAAATCCTATGGCTACACCTTC. The encoded protein is CASMADRKSYGYTF.

The rearrangement uses TRBV19 and TRBJ2-5; 14 nucleotides agree with TRBD2. The CDR3 loop spans 19 amino acids. CDR1 LNHDA and CDR2 SQIVND come from the germline V gene (reference sequence). V gave up 4 bases and J gave up 3 bases; unmatched junction bases: 13. This CDR3 reads CASSTAGLAGDGTKETQYF. CDR3 nucleotide sequence: TGTGCCAGTAGTACAGCGGGACTAGCGGGAGACGGGACGAAAGAGACCCAGTACTTC. The full variable domain, in which reference TRBV19 and TRBJ2-5 provide the parts outside the CDR3, is DGGITQSPKYLFRKEGQNVTLSCEQNLNHDAMYWYRQDPGQGLRLIYYSQIVNDFQKGDIAEGYSVSREKKESFPLTVTSAQKNPTAFYLCASSTAGLAGDGTKETQYFGPGTRLLVL.

V is TRBV10-3 and J is TRBJ1-1, with D perhaps TRBD1 (6 bases). With 4 bases removed from V and 1 base from J, the gap between germline ends came to 10 bases. The CDR3 sequence is 14 residues long. Germline assignment: CDR1 ENHRY and CDR2 SYGVKD. The CDR3 DNA reads as TGTGCCATCAGTGGCCTGGGACAGAACACTGAAGCTTTCTTT. Residues: CAISGLGQNTEAFF.

This clone was counted a few times. This sequence joins TRBV10-3 and TRBJ1-1; 10 nucleotides line up with TRBD1. Germline CDR1 reads ENHRY; CDR2 reads SYGVKD. With V trimmed by 6 bases and J by 5 bases, 6 bases remained unmatched. This CDR3 comprises 14 residues. The CDR3 loop is CAIRKTGGVTEAFF. The CDR3 region has the DNA TGTGCCATCAGGAAGACAGGGGGCGTTACTGAAGCTTTCTTT.

This chain joins TRBV7-9 and TRBJ2-7; 7 nucleotides line up with TRBD1. With 5 bases clipped from V and 2 bases from J, the junction kept 18 bases outside the gene matches. The germline CDR1 and CDR2 sequences are SEHNR and FQNEAQ (reference sequence). This CDR3 spans 18 amino acids. CDR3 residues: CASSPPPGHRGMAYEQYF. CDR3 DNA: TGTGCCAGCAGCCCCCCTCCGGGGCACAGGGGAATGGCCTACGAGCAGTACTTC.

The chain employs TRBV27 and TRBJ2-6; D call uncertain. Germline-derived CDR1 and CDR2 are MNHEY and SMNVEV (reference sequence). The CDR3 runs 15 residues. Trimming took 6 bases from V and 1 from J, leaving 10 bases between them. Written as DNA, the CDR3 is TGTGCCAGCAGGCTGCGGCCATCTGGGGCCAACGTCCTGACTTTC. This codes for CASRLRPSGANVLTF.

The V call is TRBV20-1, the J call TRBJ1-4; D is perhaps TRBD1 (5 bases). This CDR3 is built from 10 residues. Trimming left V 7 bases short and J 8 bases short, with 8 bases between. Germline CDR1 DFQATT, CDR2 SNEGSKA (reference sequence). CDR3 bases: TGCAGTGTGGGACTCGAAAAACTGTTTTTT. Translating gives CSVGLEKLFF.

This clone was seen once. This chain connects TRBV5-1 to TRBJ1-1; possibly TRBD1 for D (5 bases). The CDR3 consists of 21 residues. The germline CDR1 and CDR2 sequences are SGHRS and YFSETQ. Deletions cut 4 bases from V and 5 bases from J, with 36 bases between. CDR3 DNA sequence: TGCGCCAGCAGCGGTCTTGGGTTGCAGACCTTACTCCAGGGTCGGGGGACTGAAGCTTTCTTT. It specifies CASSGLGLQTLLQGRGTEAFF.

The rearrangement links TRBV6-1 to TRBJ1-6, with unresolved D. The germline CDR1 and CDR2 sequences are MNHNS and SASEGT. The CDR3 totals 16 residues. The ends were cut back, 2 bases at V and 7 bases at J, with 15 bases in the middle. The CDR3 sequence is CASSEFTLTGNSPLHF. CDR3 sequence (DNA): TGTGCCAGCAGTGAATTTACTCTGACGGGGAATTCACCCCTCCACTTT.

The rearrangement links TRBV5-1 to TRBJ2-2, with 7 bases aligning to TRBD2. The CDR3 runs to 18 residues. The V gene end was trimmed by 4 bases and the J gene end by 2 bases; junction bases not matched to a gene: 14. The germline CDR1 and CDR2 sequences are SGHRS and YFSETQ. The CDR3 here is CASSPPKVGGINTGELFF. The CDR3 DNA is TGCGCCAGCAGCCCCCCAAAAGTGGGAGGGATAAACACCGGGGAGCTGTTTTTT. Variable domain in full (rest from reference TRBV5-1 and TRBJ2-2): KAGVTQTPRYLIKTRGQQVTLSCSPISGHRSVSWYQQTPGQGLQFLFEYFSETQRNKGNFPGRFSGRQFSNSRSEMNVSTLELGDSALYLCASSPPKVGGINTGELFFGEGSRLTVL.

The J gene is TRBJ2-1, the V gene TRBV13; a weak D match, TRBD1 (5 bases). Trimming took 0 bases from V and 8 from J, leaving 17 bases between them. The germline V gene encodes CDR1 PRHDT and CDR2 FYEKMQ (reference sequence). This CDR3 contains 16 residues. CDR3 protein: CASSLGATPKGYEQFF. CDR3 DNA sequence: TGTGCCAGCAGCTTAGGGGCGACGCCGAAGGGGTATGAGCAGTTCTTC.

This clone came up a few times. J is TRBJ2-1 and V is TRBV7-9; tentative D call: TRBD2 (6 bases). Looked up from germline, CDR1 is SEHNR and CDR2 is FQNEAQ (reference sequence). CDR3 length: 15 amino acids. The germline V and J ends were trimmed by 0 bases and 2 bases, with 8 bases remaining between them. In nucleotides, the CDR3 is TGTGCCAGCAGCTTAGCCGGGGGTCCCTACAATGAGCAGTTCTTC. This translates into CASSLAGGPYNEQFF.

The CDR3 here is CASSQNRGLNYGYTF. DNA for the CDR3: TGTGCCAGCAGCCAAAACAGGGGACTCAACTATGGCTACACCTTC. The chain couples TRBV7-8 to TRBJ1-2, with 7 bases aligning to TRBD1. CDR3 length equals 15 residues. CDR1 is SGHVS, CDR2 FQNEAQ, per germline. With V trimmed by 5 bases and J by 2 bases, 8 bases remained unmatched.

The chain combines TRBV10-2 with TRBJ1-2, with D maybe TRBD1 (6 bases). The germline V and J ends were trimmed by 6 bases and 3 bases, with 14 bases remaining between them. Germline V lookup: CDR1 WSHSY, CDR2 SAAADI. The CDR3 runs 14 residues. The CDR3 loop reads CASSIGRTDYGYTF. CDR3 nucleotide sequence: TGCGCCAGCAGCATCGGACGGACAGACTATGGCTACACCTTC.

There are a few counts of this clone. V is TRBV14 and J is TRBJ1-4, with 8 bases lining up with TRBD1. V gave up 0 bases and J gave up 8 bases; unmatched junction bases: 8. The CDR3 consists of 16 residues. CDR1 SGHDN and CDR2 FVKESK come from the germline V gene. The CDR3 DNA reads as TGTGCCAGCAGCCAAGATAGGACAGGGTCGGGGGAAAAACTGTTTTTT. Protein product: CASSQDRTGSGEKLFF.

This chain joins TRBV28 and TRBJ1-2; TRBD1 matches 9 bases. Trimming removed 7 bases from V and 8 bases from J; junction bases left unmatched: 8. Germline values: CDR1 MDHEN, CDR2 SYDVKM. The CDR3 spans 13 residues. The CDR3 region has the DNA TGTGCCAGCAAAGACGGGACAGGGATAGGCTACACCTTC. This gives the protein CASKDGTGIGYTF.

V usage is TRBV6-9 and J usage is TRBJ2-1; 15 bases fit TRBD2. In germline, CDR1 is MNHGY, CDR2 SVAAGI. The V segment lost 6 bases and the J segment 4 bases; nucleotides outside the gene matches: 4. This CDR3 region has 16 residues. CDR3 region: CASRWTSGRDYNEQFF. In nucleotides, the CDR3 is TGTGCCAGCAGGTGGACTAGCGGGAGGGATTACAATGAGCAGTTCTTC.

As to this clone: Other DNA sequences in this specimen translate into the identical CDR3. The chain has TRBV18 and TRBJ1-4, with 8 bases aligning to TRBD1. The CDR3 has 14 residues. Looked up from germline, CDR1 is KGHSH and CDR2 is LQKENI. With 3 bases clipped from V and 5 bases from J, the junction kept 2 bases outside the gene matches. The CDR3 loop reads CASSPQGANEKLFF. The CDR3, as DNA: TGTGCCAGCTCACCGCAGGGGGCGAATGAAAAACTGTTTTTT. The whole variable domain, filled in from reference TRBV18 and TRBJ1-4, reads NAGVMQNPRHLVRRRGQEARLRCSPMKGHSHVYWYRQLPEEGLKFMVYLQKENIIDESGMPKERFSAEFPKEGPSILRIQQVVRGDSAAYFCASSPQGANEKLFFGSGTQLSVL.

This clone was counted only a few times. This rearrangement joins TRBV7-9 to TRBJ2-7; D not certain. This CDR3 is 13 amino acids long. V lost 1 base to trimming and J lost 2 bases, with 6 bases between them. CDR1 is SEHNR, CDR2 FQNEAQ, per germline (reference sequence). DNA for the CDR3: TGTGCCAGCAGCTTAGTACAGACCTACGAGCAGTACTTC. Translated, it gives CASSLVQTYEQYF.

The table lists this clone with a few counts. V and J are TRBV10-3 and TRBJ2-1, with 11 positions matching TRBD2. This CDR3 has 15 residues. The junction had 7 bases not matched to a gene; V was cut back by 6 bases and J by 6 bases. The germline CDR1 and CDR2 sequences are ENHRY and SYGVKD. DNA for the CDR3: TGTGCCATCAGAGCCGGGACTAGCGGACCCAATGAGCAGTTCTTC. Its protein is CAIRAGTSGPNEQFF.